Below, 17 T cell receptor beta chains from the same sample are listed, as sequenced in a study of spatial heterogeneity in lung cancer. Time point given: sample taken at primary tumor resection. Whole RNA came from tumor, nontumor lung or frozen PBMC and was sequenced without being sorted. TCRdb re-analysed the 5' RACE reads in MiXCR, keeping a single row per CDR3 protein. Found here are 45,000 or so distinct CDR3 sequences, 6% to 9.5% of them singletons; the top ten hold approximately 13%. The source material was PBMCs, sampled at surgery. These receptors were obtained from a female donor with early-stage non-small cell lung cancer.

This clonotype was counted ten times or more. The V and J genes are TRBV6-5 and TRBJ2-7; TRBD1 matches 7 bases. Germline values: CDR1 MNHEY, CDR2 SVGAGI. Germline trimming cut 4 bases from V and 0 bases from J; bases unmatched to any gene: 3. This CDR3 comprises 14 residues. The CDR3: CASSSGDSSYEQYF. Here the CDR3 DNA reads TGTGCCAGCAGTTCCGGGGACAGCTCCTACGAGCAGTACTTC.

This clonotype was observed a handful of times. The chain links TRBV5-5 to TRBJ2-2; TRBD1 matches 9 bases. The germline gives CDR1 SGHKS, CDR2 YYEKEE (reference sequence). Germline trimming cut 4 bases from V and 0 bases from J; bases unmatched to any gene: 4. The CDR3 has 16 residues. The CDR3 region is CASSPRTGANTGELFF. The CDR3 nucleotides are TGTGCCAGCAGCCCACGGACAGGGGCGAACACCGGGGAGCTGTTTTTT.

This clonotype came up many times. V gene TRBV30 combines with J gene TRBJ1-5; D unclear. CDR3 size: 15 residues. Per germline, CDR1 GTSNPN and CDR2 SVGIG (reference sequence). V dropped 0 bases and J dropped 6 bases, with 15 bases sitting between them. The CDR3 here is CAWSVTSAGGQPQHF. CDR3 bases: TGTGCCTGGAGTGTAACGTCGGCAGGCGGTCAGCCCCAGCATTTT.

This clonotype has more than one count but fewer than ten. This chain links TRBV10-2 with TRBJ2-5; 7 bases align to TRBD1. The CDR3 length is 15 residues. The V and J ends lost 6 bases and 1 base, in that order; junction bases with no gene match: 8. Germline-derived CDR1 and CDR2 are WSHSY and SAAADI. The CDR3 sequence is CASRAPGQPQETQYF. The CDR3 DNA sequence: TGCGCCAGCAGAGCGCCGGGACAGCCCCAAGAGACCCAGTACTTC.

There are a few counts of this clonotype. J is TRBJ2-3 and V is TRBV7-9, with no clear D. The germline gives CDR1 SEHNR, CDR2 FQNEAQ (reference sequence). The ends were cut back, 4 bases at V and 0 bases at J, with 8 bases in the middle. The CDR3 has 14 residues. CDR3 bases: TGTGCCAGCAGCTCCACCCGGAGCACAGATACGCAGTATTTT. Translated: CASSSTRSTDTQYF.

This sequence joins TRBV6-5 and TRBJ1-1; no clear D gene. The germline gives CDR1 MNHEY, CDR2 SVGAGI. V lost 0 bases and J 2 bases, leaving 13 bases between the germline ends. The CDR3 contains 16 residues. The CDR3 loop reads CASSYSTGKRNTEAFF. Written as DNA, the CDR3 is TGTGCCAGCAGTTACTCGACGGGCAAGCGAAACACTGAAGCTTTCTTT.

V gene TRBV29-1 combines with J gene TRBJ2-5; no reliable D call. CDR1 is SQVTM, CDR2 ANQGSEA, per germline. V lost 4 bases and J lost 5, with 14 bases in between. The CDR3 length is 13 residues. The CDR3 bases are TGCAGCGTTGCCGAGGCTGTTAGGGAGACCCAGTACTTC. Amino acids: CSVAEAVRETQYF.

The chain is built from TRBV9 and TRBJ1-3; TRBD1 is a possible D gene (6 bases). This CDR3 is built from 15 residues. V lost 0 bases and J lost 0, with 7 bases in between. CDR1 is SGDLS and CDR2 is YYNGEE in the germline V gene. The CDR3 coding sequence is TGTGCCAGCAGCGTAGCGACAGGCTCTGGAAACACCATATATTTT. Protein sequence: CASSVATGSGNTIYF.

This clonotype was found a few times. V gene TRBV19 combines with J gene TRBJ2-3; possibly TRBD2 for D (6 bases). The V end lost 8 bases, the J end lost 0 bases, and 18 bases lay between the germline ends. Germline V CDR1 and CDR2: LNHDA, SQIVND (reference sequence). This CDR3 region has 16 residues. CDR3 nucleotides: TGTGCCAGTCGTCCGGCGCGGGGCTCTAGCACAGATACGCAGTATTTT. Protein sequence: CASRPARGSSTDTQYF. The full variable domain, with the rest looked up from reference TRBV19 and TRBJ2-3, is DGGITQSPKYLFRKEGQNVTLSCEQNLNHDAMYWYRQDPGQGLRLIYYSQIVNDFQKGDIAEGYSVSREKKESFPLTVTSAQKNPTAFYLCASRPARGSSTDTQYFGPGTRLTVL.

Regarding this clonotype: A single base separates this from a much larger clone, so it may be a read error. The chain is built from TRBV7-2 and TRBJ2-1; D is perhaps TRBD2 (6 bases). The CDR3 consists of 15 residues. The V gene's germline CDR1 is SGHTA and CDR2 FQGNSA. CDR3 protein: CVSSTTAGNYNEQFF. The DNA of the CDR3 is TGTGTCAGCAGCACTACGGCGGGGAACTACAATGAGCAGTTCTTC.

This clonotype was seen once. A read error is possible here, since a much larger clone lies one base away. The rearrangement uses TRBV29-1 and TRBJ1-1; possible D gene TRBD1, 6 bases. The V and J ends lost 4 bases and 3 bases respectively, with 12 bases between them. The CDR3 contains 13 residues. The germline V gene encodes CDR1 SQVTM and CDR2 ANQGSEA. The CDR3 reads CSVGRAGDTEAFF. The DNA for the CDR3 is TGCAGCGTTGGTCGGGCAGGGGACACTGAAGCTTTCTTT. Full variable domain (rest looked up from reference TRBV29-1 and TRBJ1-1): SAVISQKPSRDICQRGTSLTIQCQVDSQVTMMFWYRQQPGQSLTLIATANQGSEATYESGFVIDKFPISRPNLTFSTLTVSNMSPEDSSIYLCSVGRAGDTEAFFGQGTRLTVV.

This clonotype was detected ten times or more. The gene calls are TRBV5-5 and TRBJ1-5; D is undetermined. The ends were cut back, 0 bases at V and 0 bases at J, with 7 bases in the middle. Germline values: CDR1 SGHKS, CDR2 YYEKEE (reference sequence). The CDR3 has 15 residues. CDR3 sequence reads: CASSLDFYSNQPQHF. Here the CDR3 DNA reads TGTGCCAGCAGCTTGGACTTTTATAGCAATCAGCCCCAGCATTTT.

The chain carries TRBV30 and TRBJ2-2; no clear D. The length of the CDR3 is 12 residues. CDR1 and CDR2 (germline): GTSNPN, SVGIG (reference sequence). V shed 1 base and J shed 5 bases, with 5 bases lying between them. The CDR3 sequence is CAWSAHTGELFF. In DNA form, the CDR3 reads TGTGCCTGGAGTGCACATACCGGGGAGCTGTTTTTT.

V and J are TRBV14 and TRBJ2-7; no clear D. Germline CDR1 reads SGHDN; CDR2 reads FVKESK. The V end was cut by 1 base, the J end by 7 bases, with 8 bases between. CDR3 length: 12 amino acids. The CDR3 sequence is CASSQVGLEQYF. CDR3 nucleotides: TGTGCCAGCAGCCAAGTAGGGTTAGAGCAGTACTTC.

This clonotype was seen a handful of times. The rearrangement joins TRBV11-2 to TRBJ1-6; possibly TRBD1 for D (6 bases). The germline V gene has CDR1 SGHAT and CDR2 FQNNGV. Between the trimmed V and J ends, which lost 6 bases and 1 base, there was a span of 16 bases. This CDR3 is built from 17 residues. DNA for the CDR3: TGTGCCAGCAGAGGCCCGCCGACAGGTTCCTATAATTCACCCCTCCACTTT. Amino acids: CASRGPPTGSYNSPLHF.

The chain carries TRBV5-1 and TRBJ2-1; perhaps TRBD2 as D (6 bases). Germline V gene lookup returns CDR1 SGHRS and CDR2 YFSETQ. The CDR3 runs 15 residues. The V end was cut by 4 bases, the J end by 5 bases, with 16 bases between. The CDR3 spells CASSPWDSGNNEQFF. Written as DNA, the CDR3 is TGCGCCAGCAGCCCCTGGGACTCGGGAAACAATGAGCAGTTCTTC. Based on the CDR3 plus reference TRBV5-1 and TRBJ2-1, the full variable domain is KAGVTQTPRYLIKTRGQQVTLSCSPISGHRSVSWYQQTPGQGLQFLFEYFSETQRNKGNFPGRFSGRQFSNSRSEMNVSTLELGDSALYLCASSPWDSGNNEQFFGPGTRLTVL.

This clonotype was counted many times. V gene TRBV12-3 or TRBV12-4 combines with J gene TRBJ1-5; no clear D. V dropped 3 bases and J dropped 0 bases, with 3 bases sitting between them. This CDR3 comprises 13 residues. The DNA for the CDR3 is TGTGCCAGCAGTTTCGGTAGCAATCAGCCCCAGCATTTT. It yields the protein CASSFGSNQPQHF.